This TCR beta chain was captured by sequencing in a study of T cell changes during pregnancy in multiple sclerosis. The protocol was immunoSEQ multiplex PCR, while the TCRdb copy is restricted to in-frame clones and leaves out a portion. The repertoire includes more than 25,000 clones, about 91% of them detected once, and roughly 9.7% sits in the top ten. V shed 0 bases, J shed 6 bases, and the junction held 1 base outside the gene matches. The CDR3 consists of 14 residues. From germline, CDR1 is MNHEY and CDR2 SMNVEV (reference sequence). The sample in question was CD8+ T cells from peripheral blood mononuclear cells, obtained in the first trimester of pregnancy. The source is a female donor with multiple sclerosis, enrolled in a pregnancy study. The chain couples TRBV27 to TRBJ1-2, with 10 bases lining up with TRBD1. The CDR3 spells CASSLSGTGDGYTF. In DNA, the CDR3 is TGTGCCAGCAGTTTATCTGGGACAGGGGATGGCTACACCTTC.